This is a list of T cell receptor beta chains from one sample in a study of immune characterization of retroperitoneal liposarcoma. TCRdb passed the PCR reads through MiXCR, listing each CDR3 protein once. The data show about 4,300 distinct CDR3 sequences, 35% seen once. The specimen was tumor tissue. The source of these receptors is a male donor with retroperitoneal liposarcoma. CDR3s include the opening cysteine and the closing phenylalanine or tryptophan. The order of the fields is D gene, J gene, clone size, V gene, CDR3 protein, CDR3 DNA. D genes are given only for firm matches. Where a row states a size, it is once, few, many or the class of an expanded clone; other rows omit it.

. TRBJ2-1 . TRBV27 CASSVRRGYNEQFF TGTGCCAGCAGTGTTCGACGGGGATACAATGAGCAGTTCTTC
TRBD2 TRBJ2-3 . TRBV11-3 CASSRMGLATDTQYF TGTGCCAGCAGCCGAATGGGACTAGCGACAGATACGCAGTATTTT
. TRBJ2-1 . TRBV6-5 CASSTRTKGNEQFF TGTGCCAGCAGCACCAGGACTAAAGGGAATGAGCAGTTCTTC
TRBD2 TRBJ2-7 few TRBV25-1 CASSVLAGGSYNEQYF TGTGCCAGCAGTGTACTAGCGGGGGGCTCCTACAATGAGCAGTACTTC
. TRBJ2-1 few TRBV11-3 CASSLDRDHEQFF TGTGCCAGCAGCTTAGACAGGGATCATGAGCAGTTCTTC
. TRBJ1-1 few TRBV27 CASSLVVGAEAFF TGTGCCAGCAGTTTGGTAGTTGGGGCTGAAGCTTTCTTT
. TRBJ2-1 . TRBV6-4 CASSDSGESSYNEQFF TGTGCCAGCAGTGACTCGGGAGAGAGCTCCTACAATGAGCAGTTCTTC
. TRBJ1-6 . TRBV12-3/TRBV12-4 CASSQDLGSPLHF TGTGCCAGCAGCCAGGATCTGGGGTCACCCCTCCACTTT
. TRBJ2-3 . TRBV7-2 CASSLVFADTQYF TGTGCCAGCAGCTTAGTATTCGCAGATACGCAGTATTTT
TRBD1 TRBJ2-3 few TRBV27 CASTTDGDSADTQYF TGTGCCAGCACCACCGACGGGGACAGTGCAGATACGCAGTATTTT
. TRBJ2-5 . TRBV9 CASTPGDSKETQYF TGTGCCAGCACCCCGGGGGACTCAAAAGAGACCCAGTACTTC
. TRBJ2-7 . TRBV6-6 CASRPGDLRYEQYF TGTGCCAGCAGACCAGGGGATTTAAGGTACGAGCAGTACTTC
TRBD1 TRBJ2-2 few TRBV6-6 CASSYEGADTGELFF TGTGCCAGCAGTTACGAGGGGGCGGACACCGGGGAGCTGTTTTTT
. TRBJ2-1 . TRBV6-1 CASSLGGGGHEQFF TGTGCCAGCAGTCTCGGGGGCGGGGGACACGAGCAGTTCTTC
. TRBJ2-5 once TRBV20-1 CSAREGETQYF TGCAGTGCTAGAGAGGGGGAGACCCAGTACTTC
. TRBJ2-7 few TRBV6-5 CARHPHSPAPYEQYF TGTGCCAGACACCCTCATTCCCCGGCGCCCTACGAGCAGTACTTC
TRBD2 TRBJ2-1 . TRBV6-1 CASSRGTSGKSPNEQFF TGTGCCAGCAGTAGGGGGACTAGCGGGAAAAGCCCCAATGAGCAGTTCTTC
. TRBJ2-2 many TRBV7-3 CASSLNSRTGELFF TGTGCCAGCAGCTTAAATTCGAGAACCGGGGAGCTGTTTTTT
. TRBJ2-3 few TRBV5-1 CASSFRELFTDTQYF TGCGCCAGCAGCTTCCGTGAACTATTCACAGATACGCAGTATTTT
. TRBJ2-1 . TRBV6-2/TRBV6-3 CASSEGTQSYNEQFF TGTGCCAGCAGTGAGGGGACACAATCCTACAATGAGCAGTTCTTC
. TRBJ1-1 medium-sized TRBV6-1 CASRRGNEAFF TGTGCCAGCAGACGCGGGAACGAAGCTTTCTTT
. TRBJ2-5 . TRBV11-2 CASSSRLERETQYF TGTGCCAGCAGCTCGAGACTAGAGCGAGAGACCCAGTACTTC